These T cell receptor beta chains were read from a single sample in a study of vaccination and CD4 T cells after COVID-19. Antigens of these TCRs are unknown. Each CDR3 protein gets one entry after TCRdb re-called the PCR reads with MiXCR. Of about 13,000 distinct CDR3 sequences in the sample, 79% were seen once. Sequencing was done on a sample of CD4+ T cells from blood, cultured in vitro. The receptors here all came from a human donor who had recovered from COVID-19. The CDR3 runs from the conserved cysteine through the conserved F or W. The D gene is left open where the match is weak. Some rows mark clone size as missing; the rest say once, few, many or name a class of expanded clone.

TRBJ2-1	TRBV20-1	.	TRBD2	CSASSLAGVRNEQFF	TGCAGTGCTAGTTCTCTAGCGGGAGTTAGAAATGAGCAGTTCTTC
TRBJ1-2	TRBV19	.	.	CASRMAGQRGYTF	TGTGCCAGTAGGATGGCTGGGCAGCGGGGCTACACCTTC
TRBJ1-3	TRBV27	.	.	CASSYTSGNTIYF	TGTGCCAGCAGCTACACTTCTGGAAACACCATATATTTT
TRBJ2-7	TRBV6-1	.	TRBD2	CASSERLAGVTLNSYEQYF	TGTGCCAGCAGTGAACGACTAGCGGGAGTTACCCTGAACTCCTACGAGCAGTACTTC
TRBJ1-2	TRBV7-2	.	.	CASIHGMGGVHGYTF	TGTGCCAGCATTCACGGGATGGGGGGAGTCCATGGCTACACCTTC
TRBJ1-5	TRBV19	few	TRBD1	CASSIKRQGNQPQHF	TGTGCCAGTAGTATTAAGCGACAGGGGAATCAGCCCCAGCATTTT
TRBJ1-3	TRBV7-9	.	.	CASSLEGNTIYF	TGTGCCAGCAGCTTAGAGGGAAACACCATATATTTT
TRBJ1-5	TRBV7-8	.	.	CASSSQRAGYNRNQPQHF	TGTGCCAGCAGCTCCCAGAGGGCAGGTTATAATCGCAATCAGCCCCAGCATTTT
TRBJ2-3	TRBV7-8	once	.	CASSLAPPNLRRGNTDTQYF	TGTGCCAGCAGCTTAGCCCCTCCTAACCTCCGGCGGGGAAACACAGATACGCAGTATTTT
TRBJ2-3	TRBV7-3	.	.	CASSLSSGFADTQYF	TGTGCCAGCAGCTTATCATCAGGGTTCGCAGATACGCAGTATTTT
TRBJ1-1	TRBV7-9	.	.	CASSLEGLASGGTEAFF	TGTGCCAGCAGCTTAGAAGGTCTCGCGTCCGGGGGCACTGAAGCTTTCTTT
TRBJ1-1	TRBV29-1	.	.	CSCRVRDTEAFF	TGCAGCTGCAGGGTCCGAGACACTGAAGCTTTCTTT
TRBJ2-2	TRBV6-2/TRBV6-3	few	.	CASSYSASAGELFF	TGTGCCAGCAGTTACTCGGCGTCGGCCGGGGAGCTGTTTTTT
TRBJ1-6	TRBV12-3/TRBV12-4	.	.	CASSPGSNSPLHF	TGTGCCAGCAGTCCCGGGTCTAATTCACCCCTCCACTTT
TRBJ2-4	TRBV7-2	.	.	CASSGRGEVVGAKNIQYF	TGTGCCAGCAGCGGGCGGGGAGAGGTCGTGGGGGCCAAAAACATTCAGTACTTC
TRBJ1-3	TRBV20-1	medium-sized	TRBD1	CSAKQGLGNTIYF	TGCAGTGCTAAACAGGGGTTGGGAAACACCATATATTTT
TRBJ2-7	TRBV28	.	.	CASSLYVGPNYEQYF	TGTGCCAGCAGTTTATACGTGGGCCCTAACTACGAGCAGTACTTC
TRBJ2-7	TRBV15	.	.	CATSRDWGDFSYEQYF	TGTGCCACCAGCAGAGATTGGGGGGACTTCTCCTACGAGCAGTACTTC
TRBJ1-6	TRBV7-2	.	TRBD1	CASRRQGAYNSPLHF	TGTGCCAGCAGGCGACAGGGAGCCTATAATTCACCCCTCCACTTT
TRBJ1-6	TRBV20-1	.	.	CSAREPPLHF	TGCAGTGCTAGAGAGCCCCCCCTCCACTTT
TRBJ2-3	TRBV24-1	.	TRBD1	CATSVGQGRRSADTQYF	TGTGCCACCAGTGTCGGACAGGGGAGAAGGTCGGCAGATACGCAGTATTTT
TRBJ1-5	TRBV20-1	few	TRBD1	CSAAPTGAQPQHF	TGCAGTGCTGCCCCGACAGGGGCTCAGCCCCAGCATTTT
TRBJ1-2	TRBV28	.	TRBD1	CASSLGQGGGYTF	TGTGCCAGCAGTTTGGGACAGGGCGGTGGCTACACCTTC
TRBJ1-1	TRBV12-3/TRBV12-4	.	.	CASRRGRHMNTEAFF	TGTGCCAGCAGGCGAGGACGTCACATGAACACTGAAGCTTTCTTT
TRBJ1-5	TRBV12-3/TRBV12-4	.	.	CASSFVGAGNQPQHF	TGTGCCAGCAGCTTCGTAGGGGCGGGCAATCAGCCCCAGCATTTT
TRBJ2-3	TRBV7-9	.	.	CASSFSRRSSTDTQYF	TGTGCCAGCAGCTTCTCCCGGCGGTCTAGCACAGATACGCAGTATTTT
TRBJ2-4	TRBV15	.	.	CASKQGLAKNIQYF	TGTGCCTCGAAACAGGGACTAGCCAAAAACATTCAGTACTTC
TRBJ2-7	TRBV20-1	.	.	CSASRPSYEQYF	TGCAGTGCTAGTCGGCCCTCCTACGAGCAGTACTTC
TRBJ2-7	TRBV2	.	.	CASSERAIPPYEQYF	TGTGCCAGCAGTGAAAGAGCGATCCCACCCTACGAGCAGTACTTC
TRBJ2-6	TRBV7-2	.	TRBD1	CASSYLLSAGPQGDTGANVLTF	TGTGCCAGCAGCTACCTATTAAGCGCCGGGCCGCAGGGGGACACTGGGGCCAACGTCCTGACTTTC
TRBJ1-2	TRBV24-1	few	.	CATSDALGAPYGYTF	TGTGCCACCAGTGATGCCTTAGGGGCTCCCTATGGCTACACCTTC
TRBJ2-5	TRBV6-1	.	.	CASSAFGTQETQYF	TGTGCCAGCAGTGCCTTCGGGACACAAGAGACCCAGTACTTC
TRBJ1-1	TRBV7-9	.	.	CASSSTGWAFF	TGTGCCAGCAGCTCAACAGGGTGGGCTTTCTTT
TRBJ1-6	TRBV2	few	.	CASSPLAIANSPLHF	TGTGCCAGCAGTCCATTGGCCATTGCTAATTCACCCCTCCACTTT
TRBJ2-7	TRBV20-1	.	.	CSARDSVYTYEQYF	TGCAGTGCTAGGGATTCCGTATACACCTACGAGCAGTACTTC
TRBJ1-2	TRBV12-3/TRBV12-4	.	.	CASSPPSGTLYGYTF	TGTGCCAGCAGTCCCCCCTCCGGGACCTTGTATGGCTACACCTTC
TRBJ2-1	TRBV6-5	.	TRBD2	CASSYVTSGRIGRGEQFF	TGTGCCAGCAGTTACGTGACTAGCGGGAGGATTGGGCGGGGTGAGCAGTTCTTC
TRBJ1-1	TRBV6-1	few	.	CASSIPGNTEAFF	TGTGCCAGCAGTATCCCAGGAAACACTGAAGCTTTCTTT
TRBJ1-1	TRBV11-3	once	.	CASSPSPGNTEAFF	TGTGCCAGCAGCCCATCTCCGGGAAACACTGAAGCTTTCTTT
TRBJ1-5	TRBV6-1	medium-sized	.	CASGSPGPLNQPQHF	TGTGCCAGCGGCAGCCCCGGACCTCTCAATCAGCCCCAGCATTTT
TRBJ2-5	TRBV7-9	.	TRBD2	CASSSPRGGPQETQYF	TGTGCCAGCAGCTCACCGCGGGGGGGACCACAAGAGACCCAGTACTTC
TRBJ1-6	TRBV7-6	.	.	CASSLATTNSPLHF	TGTGCCAGCAGCTTAGCGACAACTAATTCACCCCTCCACTTT
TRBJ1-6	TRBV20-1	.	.	CSAPETGRGSPLHF	TGCAGTGCCCCTGAGACAGGCCGAGGTTCACCCCTCCACTTT
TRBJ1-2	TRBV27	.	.	CASSAYGPQANYGYTF	TGTGCCAGCAGCGCCTACGGACCGCAAGCTAACTATGGCTACACCTTC
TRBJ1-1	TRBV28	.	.	CASSPRTGEAFF	TGTGCCAGCAGCCCGAGGACGGGAGAAGCTTTCTTT
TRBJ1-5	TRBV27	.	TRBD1	CASSRRTGGLSNQPQHF	TGTGCCAGCAGTAGACGGACAGGGGGCCTTAGCAATCAGCCCCAGCATTTT
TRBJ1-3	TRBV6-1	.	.	CASSTRDSGNTIYF	TGTGCCAGCAGTACCAGGGACTCTGGAAACACCATATATTTT
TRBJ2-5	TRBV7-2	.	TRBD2	CASSSKTSGNQETQYF	TGTGCCAGCAGCTCCAAGACTAGCGGGAATCAAGAGACCCAGTACTTC
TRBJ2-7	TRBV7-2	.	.	CASSLAPGQNPYEQYF	TGTGCCAGCAGCTTAGCCCCTGGACAGAACCCCTACGAGCAGTACTTC
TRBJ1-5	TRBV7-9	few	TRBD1	CASSPPGGHNQPQHF	TGTGCCAGCAGCCCACCAGGGGGGCACAATCAGCCCCAGCATTTT
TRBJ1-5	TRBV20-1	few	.	CSAGDNQPQHF	TGCAGTGCTGGGGATAATCAGCCCCAGCATTTT
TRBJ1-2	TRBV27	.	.	CASSLSGQANYGYTF	TGTGCCAGCAGTTTATCCGGACAAGCTAACTATGGCTACACCTTC
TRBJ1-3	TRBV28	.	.	CASRTPGGYPGNTIYF	TGTGCCAGCAGGACTCCGGGGGGGTATCCTGGAAACACCATATATTTT
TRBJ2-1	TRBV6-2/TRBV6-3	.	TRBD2	CASSYSGGGEQFF	TGTGCCAGCAGTTACTCGGGGGGAGGGGAGCAGTTCTTC
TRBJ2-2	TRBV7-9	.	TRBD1	CASSYEGAARGGELFF	TGTGCCAGCAGCTACGAGGGGGCAGCTCGCGGTGGGGAGCTGTTTTTT